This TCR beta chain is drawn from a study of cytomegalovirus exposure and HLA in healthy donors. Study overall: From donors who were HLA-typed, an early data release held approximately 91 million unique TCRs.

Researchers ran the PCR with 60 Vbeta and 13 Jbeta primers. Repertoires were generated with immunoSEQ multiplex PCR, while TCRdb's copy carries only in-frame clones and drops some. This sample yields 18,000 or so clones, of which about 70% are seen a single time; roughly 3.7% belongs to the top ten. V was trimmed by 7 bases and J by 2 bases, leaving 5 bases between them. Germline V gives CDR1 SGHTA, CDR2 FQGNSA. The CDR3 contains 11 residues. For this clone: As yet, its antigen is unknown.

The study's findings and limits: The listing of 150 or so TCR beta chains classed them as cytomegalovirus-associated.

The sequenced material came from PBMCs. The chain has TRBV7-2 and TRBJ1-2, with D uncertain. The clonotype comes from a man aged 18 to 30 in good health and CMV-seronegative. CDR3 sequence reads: CASNGNYGYTF. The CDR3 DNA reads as TGTGCCAGCAACGGGAACTATGGCTACACCTTC. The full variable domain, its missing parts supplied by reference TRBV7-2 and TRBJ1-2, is GAGVSQSPSNKVTEKGKDVELRCDPISGHTALYWYRQSLGQGLEFLIYFQGNSAPDKSGLPSDRFSAERTGGSVSTLTIQRTQQEDSAVYLCASNGNYGYTFGSGTRLTVV.